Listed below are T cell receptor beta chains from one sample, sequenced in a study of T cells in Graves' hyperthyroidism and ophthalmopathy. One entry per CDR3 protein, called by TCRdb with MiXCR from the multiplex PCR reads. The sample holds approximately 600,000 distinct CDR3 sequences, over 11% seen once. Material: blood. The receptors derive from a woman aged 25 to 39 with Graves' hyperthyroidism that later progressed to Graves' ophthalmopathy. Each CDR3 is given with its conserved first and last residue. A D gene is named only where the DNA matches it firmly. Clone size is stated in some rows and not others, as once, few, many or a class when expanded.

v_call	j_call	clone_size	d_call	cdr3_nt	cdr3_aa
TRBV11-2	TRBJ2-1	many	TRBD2	TGTGCCAGCAGCTTAGTGAATAGCGGGAGTCGGGATGAGCAGTTCTTC	CASSLVNSGSRDEQFF
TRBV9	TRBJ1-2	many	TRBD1	TGTGCCAGCAGCGGGACAGGGGTCGGCTACACCTTC	CASSGTGVGYTF
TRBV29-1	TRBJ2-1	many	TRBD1	TGCAGCGTTGAGAGTGTAACGGGACAGGGTTCGTACAATGAGCAGTTCTTC	CSVESVTGQGSYNEQFF
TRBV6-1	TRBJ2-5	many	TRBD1	TGTGCCAGCAGCCAAGGGGGACAGAATCAAGAGACCCAGTACTTC	CASSQGGQNQETQYF
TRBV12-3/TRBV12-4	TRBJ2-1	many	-	TGTGCCAGCAGTTTACAAGGGAGTAGCAGGTACAATGAGCAGTTCTTC	CASSLQGSSRYNEQFF
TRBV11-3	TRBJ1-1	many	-	TGTGCCAGCAGCTTATCCGGGTTGAGGACTGAAGCTTTCTTT	CASSLSGLRTEAFF
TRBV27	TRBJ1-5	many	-	TGTGCCAGCAGTTTATCGAGGTGGGGCAGTCAGCCCCAGCATTTT	CASSLSRWGSQPQHF
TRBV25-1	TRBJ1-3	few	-	TGTGCCAGCAGGCTTCCGGAGGGTTCTGGAAACACCATATATTTT	CASRLPEGSGNTIYF
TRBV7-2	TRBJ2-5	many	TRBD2	TGTGCCAGCAGCGTAGGACTAGCGGAGAGGGAGACCCAGTACTTC	CASSVGLAERETQYF
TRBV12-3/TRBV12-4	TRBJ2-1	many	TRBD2	TGTGCCAGCAGTTCCAAAACTAGCGGGAGGACTTATTACTATGAGCAGTTCTTC	CASSSKTSGRTYYYEQFF
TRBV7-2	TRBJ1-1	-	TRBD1	TGTGCCGGCAGCCAAACAGGGGACACTGAAGCTTTCTTT	CAGSQTGDTEAFF